The present TCR beta chain was sequenced within a study of tumor and adjacent non-tumor tissue in lung cancer (dated by TCRdb to 2017 to 2018). Study-level background: Of the cohort, eleven to twelve patients had adenocarcinoma, 2 had squamous cell carcinoma and 1 had small cell lung cancer. Sequencing generated a total of 125,075,908 productive TCRbeta reads, averaging about 4.2 million reads per sample. Bulk TCRbeta repertoires were compared between lung tumor tissue and matched distant non-tumor lung tissue obtained from fewer than 16 lung cancer patients. For each patient, one tumor sample and one normal lung sample were taken, giving approximately 30 paired specimens that underwent TCRbeta CDR3 sequencing. The roughly 15 patients were aged roughly 30 to 80 years, included 10 men and 5 women, and had TNM stage I to III disease. What the authors observed across the whole study: The methods do not name the sequencing platform or mention unique molecular identifiers. TCR diversity was significantly higher in younger patients, and higher tumor TCR diversity was associated with shorter overall and disease-free survival. Because peripheral blood was not sequenced, the blood TCRbeta repertoires of the lung cancer patients in the study went unexamined. The top 100 clones made up a significantly larger cumulative share of the repertoire in normal lung than in tumor tissue. Only roughly 14 patients were included in the cohort, and the need for larger samples and more detailed clinical data was noted by the authors. Tumor tissue showed significantly greater TCR diversity (inverse Simpson) than normal lung tissue (about 400 vs 180, P = 0.0075, Mann-Whitney U test).

CDR1 and CDR2, looked up from the germline V gene (reference sequence), are DFQATT and SNEGSKA. V and J are trimmed by 7 bases and 8 bases, and the gene matches miss 10 bases of the junction. The CDR3 spans 13 residues, from the cysteine through the phenylalanine. Just the 39-base CDR3 DNA is kept, in frame starting at base 1. RNA was isolated from bulk, unsorted tissue, and RNA quality was assessed with a NanoDrop ND-1000 and an Agilent 2100. Newly diagnosed lung cancer patients without prior chemotherapy who had been admitted for thoracic surgery in China between August and November 2014 were enrolled as donors. Anyone who had undergone radiotherapy or chemotherapy before, or who had another cancer at the same time, was left out of the study. Surgical tissue pieces of about 1-2.3 cm3 were preserved in RNAlater solution and were kept at -80 degrees C until use. With regard to this clonotype: Its antigen is still unknown. No per-base quality is available; no much larger clone lies one base away.

Preparation of the library involved multiplex PCR. The instrument given in TCRdb is Illumina HiSeq 2500. TCRbeta libraries were constructed through three rounds of nested PCR with primers (Table S4) according to protocols adapted from ARM-PCR. Before sequencing, PCR products of 200-500 bp were excised from the gel and purified with the QIAquick gel extraction kit. The paper's processing steps were these. Trimmomatic was used to clean the reads, FLASH merged the cleaned reads into complete CDR3 sequences, and MiTCR assigned the sequences to V(D)J germline segments. VDJtools was used to compute clonal diversity as the inverse Simpson's index. Productive reads were defined as in-frame sequences without a premature stop codon. TCRdb's own reprocessing of the public reads used fastp at Q25 and MiXCR and kept productive beta chains. Each entry merges the rows of one CDR3 protein and shows their most common DNA and genes. V and J calls and clone size were set by TCRdb, not the authors. A total of roughly 93,000 distinct CDR3 sequences appear in this sample, roughly 70% of them only once. Of the sample, roughly 18% is held by the ten largest clones.

Specimen: lung tumor tissue. Recombination connected TRBV20-1 to TRBJ2-7, with 11 bases matching TRBD1. This TCR came from a man in his 60s with non-small cell lung cancer. CDR3 region: CSVARTGGGKQYF. The sequence in DNA is TGCAGTGTTGCCCGGACAGGGGGCGGCAAGCAGTACTTC.